Below, one T cell receptor beta chain is given with its context. Its antigen specificity is not known. No per-base quality is available; no much larger clone lies one base away. This specimen comes from a study of blood T cell repertoires in COVID-19 (dated by TCRdb to the early 2020s). Some background on the complete study: The collaborator samples originated in the United States, Italy and Spain and spanned the acute and convalescent phases of COVID-19. The prospective study material was composed of cDNA or gDNA derived from T cells, B-cell-depleted T cells, or PBMCs. The repertoires were released in a freely available public database intended as a resource for research on the immune response to SARS-CoV-2. Where HLA class I and class II types were available, the types were taken from metadata supplied by the sample provider, not from assay-based typing. Nearly every sample came with metadata listing a de-identified subject ID, COVID-19 status, age in years and sex. Deeply sampled blood TCRbeta repertoires from subjects exposed to, actively infected with, or recovered from COVID-19 were included in the dataset. Samples were obtained from the ongoing ImmuneRACE study (first 160 participants) and from roughly 1,300 subjects provided by 6 global collaborators.

Each collaborating institution followed its own protocols to collect whole blood in K2EDTA tubes. Collaborator samples were shipped for TCRbeta analysis as frozen whole blood, isolated PBMCs, or DNA extracted from either sample type. The immunoSEQ Assay, a bias-controlled multiplex PCR, was used to amplify TCRbeta CDR3 regions from genomic DNA. Per the original workflow: Nucleated cell counts per sample were estimated from amplification of reference gene primers within the assay. To quantify the absolute abundance of each unique TCRbeta CDR3 rearrangement, sequence reads were collapsed and filtered. For each sample, productive Simpson clonality was calculated as the square root of Simpson's diversity index over productive rearrangements. Not all clones reach the TCRdb copy of this immuneACCESS table, which keeps in-frame sequences only. Checked studies attribute under half of the gap to unresolved V genes and leave the rest unexplained. The V and J calls and clone size come from that table; D and trimming were worked out from the DNA. The sample table records about 97,000 clones; 91% of these occur just once. Less than 5.5% of the sample lies in the top ten.

Overall results and qualifications from the work: How much clinical and demographic metadata was included differed by source and by participant, and the metadata was provided uncurated.

This clonotype was sampled from a young man with acute or convalescent COVID-19. Sequenced sample: peripheral blood.

Here the CDR3 is given as CASSTEGYPSYEQYF. In nucleotides, the sequence is TGCGCCAGCAGCACGGAGGGCTACCCCTCATACGAGCAGTACTTC. The rearranged segments are TRBV5-1 and TRBJ2-7, with TRBD2 tentatively as D gene (6 bases match). Taken from the germline V gene, the CDR1 and CDR2 loops are SGHRS and YFSETQ. The CDR3 contains 15 residues, cysteine and phenylalanine counted. Of all the DNA, just the CDR3 is kept, 45 bases in frame from base 1. Trimming at the junction amounts to 4 bases on V and 4 bases on J, and the germline ends lie 18 bases apart. Extended through the reference TRBV5-1 and TRBJ2-7 proteins, this CDR3 yields the full variable domain: KAGVTQTPRYLIKTRGQQVTLSCSPISGHRSVSWYQQTPGQGLQFLFEYFSETQRNKGNFPGRFSGRQFSNSRSEMNVSTLELGDSALYLCASSTEGYPSYEQYFGPGTRLTVT.